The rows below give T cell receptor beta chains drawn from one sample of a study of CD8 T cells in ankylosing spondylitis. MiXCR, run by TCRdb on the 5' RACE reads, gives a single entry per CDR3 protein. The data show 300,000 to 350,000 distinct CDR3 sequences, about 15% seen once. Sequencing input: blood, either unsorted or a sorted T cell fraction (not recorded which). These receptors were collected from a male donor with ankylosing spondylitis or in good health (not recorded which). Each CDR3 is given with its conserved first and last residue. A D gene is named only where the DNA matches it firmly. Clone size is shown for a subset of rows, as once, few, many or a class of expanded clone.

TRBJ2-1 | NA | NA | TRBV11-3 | CASSLGGPDNEQFF | TGTGCCAGCAGCTTAGGGGGCCCTGACAATGAGCAGTTCTTC
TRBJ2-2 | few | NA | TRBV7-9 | CASTPGAGELFF | TGTGCCAGCACACCCGGGGCCGGGGAGCTGTTTTTT
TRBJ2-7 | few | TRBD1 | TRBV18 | CASSLDRALYEQYF | TGTGCCAGCTCACTCGACAGGGCGCTCTACGAGCAGTACTTC
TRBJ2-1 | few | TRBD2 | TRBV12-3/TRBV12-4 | CASSPRRGVTTSYNEQFF | TGTGCCAGCAGCCCCAGGCGGGGGGTCACCACATCCTACAATGAGCAGTTCTTC
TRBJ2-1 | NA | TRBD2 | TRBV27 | CASSFRSGGYNEQFF | TGTGCCAGCAGTTTTAGAAGCGGGGGTTACAATGAGCAGTTCTTC
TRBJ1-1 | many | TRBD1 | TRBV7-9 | CASSQETGRAFF | TGTGCCAGCAGCCAAGAGACAGGGCGAGCTTTCTTT
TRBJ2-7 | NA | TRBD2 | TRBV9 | CARSVSGSNPNYEQYF | TGTGCCAGAAGCGTCAGCGGGAGTAATCCCAACTACGAGCAGTACTTC
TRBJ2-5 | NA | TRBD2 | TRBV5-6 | CASSLDWWRGGRETQYF | TGTGCCAGCAGCTTGGATTGGTGGCGGGGAGGGCGAGAGACCCAGTACTTC
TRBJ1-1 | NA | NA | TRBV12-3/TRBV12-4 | CASSLGPGREEPEAFF | TGTGCCAGCAGTTTAGGTCCCGGGAGGGAGGAACCTGAAGCTTTCTTT
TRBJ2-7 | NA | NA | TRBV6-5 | CASSYQRPQEGYEQYF | TGTGCCAGCAGTTATCAAAGGCCCCAGGAGGGCTACGAGCAGTACTTC
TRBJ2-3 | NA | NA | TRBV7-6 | CASSLISGPGTDTQYF | TGTGCCAGCAGCTTAATTTCCGGTCCAGGCACAGATACGCAGTATTTT
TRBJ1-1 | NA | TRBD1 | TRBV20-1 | CSARDQGASSEAFF | TGCAGTGCTAGAGATCAGGGGGCTTCTTCCGAAGCTTTCTTT
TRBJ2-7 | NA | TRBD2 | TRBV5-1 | CASSLDLAGNEQYF | TGCGCCAGCAGCTTGGATCTAGCGGGGAACGAGCAGTACTTC
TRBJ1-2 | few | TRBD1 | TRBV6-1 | CASKPLMTGIYYGYTF | TGTGCCAGCAAACCCCTGATGACAGGGATTTACTATGGCTACACCTTC
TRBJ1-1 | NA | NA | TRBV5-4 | CASSPRYGAEAFF | TGTGCCAGCAGCCCCCGGTACGGAGCTGAAGCTTTCTTT
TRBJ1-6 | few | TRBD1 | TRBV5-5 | CASSLTTGGANSPLHF | TGTGCCAGCAGCCTGACTACAGGGGGCGCGAATTCACCCCTCCACTTT
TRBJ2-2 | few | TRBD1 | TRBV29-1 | CSAATGGNTGELFF | TGCAGCGCCGCGACAGGGGGCAACACCGGGGAGCTGTTTTTT
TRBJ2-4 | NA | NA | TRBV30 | CAWSSGGATKNIQYF | TGTGCCTGGAGCTCTGGTGGCGCGACCAAAAACATTCAGTACTTC
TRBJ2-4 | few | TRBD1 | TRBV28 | CASSFQQGGINIQYF | TGTGCCAGCAGTTTCCAACAGGGGGGAATTAACATTCAGTACTTC
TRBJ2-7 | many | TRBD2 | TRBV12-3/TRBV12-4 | CASSPSSGSLSSYEQYF | TGTGCCAGCAGTCCGTCTAGCGGGAGCCTCAGCTCCTACGAGCAGTACTTC
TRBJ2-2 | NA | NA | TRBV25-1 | CASSGAGNFEGELFF | TGTGCCAGCAGTGGGGCGGGAAACTTCGAGGGGGAGCTGTTTTTT
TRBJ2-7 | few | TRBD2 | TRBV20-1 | CSARDRLAGTYEQYF | TGCAGTGCTAGAGATCGACTAGCGGGTACCTACGAGCAGTACTTC
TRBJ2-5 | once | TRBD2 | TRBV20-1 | CSPFMGSGVETQYF | TGCAGCCCCTTTATGGGGAGCGGGGTAGAGACCCAGTACTTC
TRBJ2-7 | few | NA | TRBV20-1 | CSARQDSATYEQYF | TGCAGTGCCCGCCAAGACAGCGCAACCTACGAGCAGTACTTC
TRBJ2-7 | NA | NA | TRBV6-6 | CASSWGPEGQQYF | TGTGCCAGCAGTTGGGGGCCGGAGGGACAGCAGTACTTC
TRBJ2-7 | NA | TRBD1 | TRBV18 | CASSPLPGTGIGEQYF | TGTGCCAGCTCACCCCTACCCGGGACAGGGATCGGCGAGCAGTACTTC
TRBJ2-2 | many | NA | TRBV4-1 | CASSQDQGVVFRELFF | TGCGCCAGCAGCCAAGACCAGGGAGTCGTCTTCCGGGAGCTGTTTTTT
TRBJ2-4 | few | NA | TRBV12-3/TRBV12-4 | CASKAGAQNIQYF | TGTGCCAGCAAGGCGGGGGCCCAAAACATTCAGTACTTC
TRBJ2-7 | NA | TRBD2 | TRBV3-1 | CASRKGTSDLYEQYF | TGTGCCAGCAGAAAGGGGACTAGCGACCTCTACGAGCAGTACTTC
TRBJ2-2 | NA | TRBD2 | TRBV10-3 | CAISESLSGKNTGELFF | TGTGCCATCAGTGAGTCCTTGAGCGGGAAGAACACCGGGGAGCTGTTTTTT
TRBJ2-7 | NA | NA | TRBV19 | CASSIGGAYEQYF | TGTGCCAGTAGTATAGGGGGAGCCTACGAGCAGTACTTC
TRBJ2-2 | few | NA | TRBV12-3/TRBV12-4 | CASNLGGLGNTGELFF | TGTGCCAGCAACCTCGGGGGGCTCGGAAACACCGGGGAGCTGTTTTTT
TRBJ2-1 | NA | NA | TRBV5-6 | CASSFDPGFRRNEQFF | TGTGCCAGCAGCTTTGATCCGGGGTTCAGGCGAAATGAGCAGTTCTTC
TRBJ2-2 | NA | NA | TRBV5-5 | CASSPQEMAYTGELFF | TGTGCCAGCAGCCCCCAGGAGATGGCTTACACCGGGGAGCTGTTTTTT
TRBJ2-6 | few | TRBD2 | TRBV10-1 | CASSEGGGIPGANVLTF | TGCGCCAGCAGTGAAGGCGGGGGTATCCCTGGGGCCAACGTCCTGACTTTC
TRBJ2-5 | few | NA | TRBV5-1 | CASSLASSPETQYF | TGCGCCAGCAGCCTAGCCTCGTCGCCAGAGACCCAGTACTTC
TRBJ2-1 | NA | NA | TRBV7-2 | CASSLKLAGNEQFF | TGTGCCAGCAGCTTAAAACTAGCTGGCAATGAGCAGTTCTTC
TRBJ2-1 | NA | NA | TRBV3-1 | CASSQPGKNSYNEQFF | TGTGCCAGCAGCCAGCCAGGTAAAAATTCCTACAATGAGCAGTTCTTC
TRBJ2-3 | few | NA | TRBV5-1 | CASSLAGRYSDTQYF | TGCGCCAGCAGCTTGGCCGGCAGGTACTCAGATACGCAGTATTTT
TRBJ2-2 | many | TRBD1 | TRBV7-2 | CASSPAGQVNTGELFF | TGTGCCAGCAGCCCAGCTGGACAGGTCAACACCGGGGAGCTGTTTTTT
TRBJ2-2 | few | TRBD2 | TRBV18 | CASSPFGLAGGLNTGELFF | TGTGCCAGCTCACCCTTCGGACTAGCGGGGGGCCTGAACACCGGGGAGCTGTTTTTT
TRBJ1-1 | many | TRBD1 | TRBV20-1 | CSASPGTGGKWTEAFF | TGCAGTGCCTCTCCGGGGACAGGGGGCAAGTGGACTGAAGCTTTCTTT
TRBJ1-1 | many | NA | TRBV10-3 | CAISDKQNEAFF | TGTGCCATCAGTGATAAACAGAATGAAGCTTTCTTT
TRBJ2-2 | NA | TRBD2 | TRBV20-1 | CSARLAGGHGELFF | TGCAGTGCTAGACTAGCGGGGGGGCACGGGGAGCTGTTTTTT
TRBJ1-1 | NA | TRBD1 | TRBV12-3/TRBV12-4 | CASSFAQGVEAFF | TGTGCCAGCAGTTTCGCCCAGGGGGTTGAAGCTTTCTTT
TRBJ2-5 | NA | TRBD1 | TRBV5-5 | CASSLVTGGQETQYF | TGTGCCAGCAGCTTGGTGACAGGGGGCCAAGAGACCCAGTACTTC
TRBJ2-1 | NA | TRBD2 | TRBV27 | CASSAPEREEPNNEQFF | TGTGCCAGCAGTGCTCCCGAGCGGGAGGAGCCTAACAATGAGCAGTTCTTC